Below, 25 T cell receptor beta chains from the same sample are listed, as sequenced in a study of OX40 agonist ivuxolimab in advanced cancers. The table came from immunoSEQ multiplex PCR; TCRdb's copy has only in-frame clones and leaves some out. The table records some 65,000 clones, about 90% of them present only once. This specimen consisted of CD4+ or CD8+ T cells sorted from blood, obtained in a trial of the OX40 agonist ivuxolimab. The receptors originated from an adult with an advanced solid tumor such as melanoma, head and neck, liver or kidney cancer.

The chain joins TRBV30 to TRBJ1-2; TRBD1 agrees at 11 bases. CDR1 is GTSNPN and CDR2 is SVGIG in the germline V gene (reference sequence). This CDR3 has 14 amino acids. V shed 4 bases and J 7 bases; nucleotides not matched to a gene: 8. The CDR3 DNA reads as TGTGCCTGGAAATGGACAGGGGGCGCGGGTGGCTACACCTTC. Translation: CAWKWTGGAGGYTF.

This rearrangement joins TRBV28 to TRBJ1-4; D not resolved. Trimming took 3 bases from V and 8 from J, leaving 13 bases between them. Per the germline V gene, CDR1 is MDHEN and CDR2 is SYDVKM. CDR3 length equals 14 residues. Written as DNA, the CDR3 is TGTGCCAGCAGTTTTGAGGGTCTGTGGGAAAAACTGTTTTTT. Its translation is CASSFEGLWEKLFF.

This clone was found once. V usage is TRBV6-1 and J usage is TRBJ1-5, with D unresolved. Germline loops: CDR1 MNHNS, CDR2 SASEGT. The ends were cut back, 3 bases at V and 13 bases at J, with 13 bases in the middle. The CDR3 runs to 12 residues. In DNA, the CDR3 is TGTGCCAGCAGTGAGTCGGGTGGGTCTCAGCATTTT. It is translated as CASSESGGSQHF.

The gene calls are TRBV6-4 and TRBJ2-1; D not certain. Per germline, CDR1 MRHNA and CDR2 SNTAGT. Trimming cost V 2 bases and J 4 bases, with 3 bases left between them. The CDR3 spans 12 residues. The CDR3 DNA reads as TGTGCCAGCAGTGACAGTTACAATGAGCAGTTCTTC. Translating gives CASSDSYNEQFF.

With regard to this clone: This sample also contains other DNA sequences that code for the same CDR3. The chain combines TRBV29-1 with TRBJ2-2; no clear D. Germline V gene data show CDR1 as SQVTM and CDR2 as ANQGSEA. Trimming removed 4 bases at V and 1 base at J, with 1 base between. This CDR3 contains 11 residues. The CDR3 is CSVGNTGELFF. The CDR3 region has the DNA TGCAGCGTTGGGAACACCGGGGAGCTGTTTTTT.

This chain connects TRBV30 to TRBJ1-3, with D tentatively TRBD1 (6 bases). CDR1 is GTSNPN and CDR2 is SVGIG in the germline V gene (reference sequence). V was trimmed by 0 bases and J by 0 bases, leaving 9 bases between them. The CDR3 runs to 15 residues. The CDR3 DNA sequence: TGTGCCTGGAGTGTTACAGGGAACTCTGGAAACACCATATATTTT. It specifies CAWSVTGNSGNTIYF.

V is TRBV7-2 and J is TRBJ1-3; D call uncertain. The CDR3 contains 16 residues. V lost 1 base, J lost 0 bases, and 10 bases lay in between. CDR1 and CDR2 (germline): SGHTA, FQGNSA. The CDR3 spells CASSLVGRNSGNTIYF. The CDR3, as DNA: TGTGCCAGCAGCTTAGTCGGCAGGAACTCTGGAAACACCATATATTTT.

This clone has a single count. The chain has TRBV27 and TRBJ2-3; maybe TRBD1 (6 bases). Germline lookup yields CDR1 MNHEY and CDR2 SMNVEV (reference sequence). V was trimmed by 4 bases and J by 3 bases, leaving 17 bases between them. The CDR3 sequence is 16 residues long. CDR3 sequence: CASSYFRTAATDTQYF. The CDR3 DNA sequence: TGTGCCAGCAGTTACTTTAGGACAGCTGCTACAGATACGCAGTATTTT.

The V call is TRBV11-2, the J call TRBJ1-2, with 8 bases identical to TRBD1. The CDR3 length is 16 residues. Germline loops: CDR1 SGHAT, CDR2 FQNNGV. The V and J ends lost 0 bases and 3 bases, in that order; junction bases with no gene match: 6. The CDR3 bases are TGTGCCAGCAGCTTAGATGGGTCCAGGGGGCACTATGGCTACACCTTC. Protein: CASSLDGSRGHYGYTF.

The chain joins TRBV28 to TRBJ1-2; D is unclear. The V gene lost 1 base and the J gene lost 4 bases, with 13 bases spanning the gap. Germline CDR1 reads MDHEN; CDR2 reads SYDVKM. There are 15 residues in the CDR3. In DNA form, the CDR3 reads TGTGCCAGCAGTTTATTTGGGGAAGTTTTCTATGGCTACACCTTC. Protein: CASSLFGEVFYGYTF.

This chain connects TRBV5-1 to TRBJ2-7; 7 bases agree with TRBD2. This CDR3 spans 13 amino acids. The J segment lost 6 bases and the V segment lost 2 bases, leaving 5 bases of the junction unmatched. The V gene's germline CDR1 is SGHRS and CDR2 YFSETQ. CDR3 residues: CASSFGLGGEQYF. DNA of the CDR3: TGCGCCAGCAGCTTCGGACTAGGAGGCGAGCAGTACTTC. Full variable domain (remainder filled in from reference TRBV5-1 and TRBJ2-7): KAGVTQTPRYLIKTRGQQVTLSCSPISGHRSVSWYQQTPGQGLQFLFEYFSETQRNKGNFPGRFSGRQFSNSRSEMNVSTLELGDSALYLCASSFGLGGEQYFGPGTRLTVT.

The V call is TRBV5-1, the J call TRBJ1-4, with TRBD1 matching over 8 bases. V gave up 0 bases and J gave up 4 bases; unmatched junction bases: 5. CDR1 and CDR2 (germline): SGHRS, YFSETQ. CDR3 length: 16 amino acids. The CDR3 nucleotides are TGCGCCAGCAGCTTGGGGGGACAGGCCCATAATGAAAAACTGTTTTTT. Translation gives CASSLGGQAHNEKLFF. Supplemented by reference TRBV5-1 and TRBJ1-4, the full variable domain reads KAGVTQTPRYLIKTRGQQVTLSCSPISGHRSVSWYQQTPGQGLQFLFEYFSETQRNKGNFPGRFSGRQFSNSRSEMNVSTLELGDSALYLCASSLGGQAHNEKLFFGSGTQLSVL.

This chain uses TRBV21-1 with TRBJ2-2; TRBD1, the table's D call, lacks a check against the DNA. TRBV21-1 is marked as a pseudogene. The CDR3 is 16 residues long. The CDR3 coding sequence is TGTGCCAGCAGCGCTCAGGCCGATGCGAACACCGGGGAGCTGTTTTTT. Translating it yields CASSAQADANTGELFF.

The J gene is TRBJ1-2, the V gene TRBV5-5; 7 bases map to TRBD1. J gave up 4 bases and V 1 base, and 7 bases lay outside the gene matches. This CDR3 has 15 amino acids. Per germline, CDR1 SGHKS and CDR2 YYEKEE (reference sequence). Here the CDR3 DNA reads TGTGCCAGCAGCTTGTCCGGAGGGGGCAGCTATGGCTACACCTTC. Amino acid sequence: CASSLSGGGSYGYTF.

The CDR3 DNA follows: TGTGCCAGCACGGGACTAGCGGGAGTAGTTGGGGAGACCCAGTACTTC. It yields the protein CASTGLAGVVGETQYF. The V and J genes are TRBV7-6 and TRBJ2-5; 14 bases align to TRBD2. Trimming took 7 bases from V and 5 from J; bases not matched to a gene: 9. This CDR3 has 16 amino acids. Germline-derived CDR1 and CDR2 are SGHVS and FNYEAQ.

The V and J genes are TRBV6-4 and TRBJ2-2, with 7 bases matching TRBD1. V was clipped by 0 bases and J by 1 base; unmatched bases: 5. The germline CDR1 and CDR2 sequences are MRHNA and SNTAGT. There are 17 residues in the CDR3. The CDR3 is CASSDSYRTGNTGELFF. The CDR3 nucleotides read TGTGCCAGCAGTGACTCATACCGGACAGGGAACACCGGGGAGCTGTTTTTT.

The rearrangement uses TRBV4-2 and TRBJ2-1; 11 bases match TRBD2. The V gene end was trimmed by 1 base and the J gene end by 1 base; junction bases not matched to a gene: 3. The CDR3 contains 17 residues. Germline V CDR1 and CDR2: LGHNA, YNFKEQ. The CDR3 DNA is TGTGCCAGCAGCCAAGTAACTAGCGGGAGTTCCTACAATGAGCAGTTCTTC. Encoded protein: CASSQVTSGSSYNEQFF.

The rearrangement links TRBV6-5 to TRBJ1-1; maybe TRBD1 (5 bases). The CDR3 sequence is 11 residues long. CDR1 is MNHEY, CDR2 SVGAGI, per germline. The CDR3 DNA sequence: TGTGCTAGTTTGGGGGGCACTGAAGCTTTCTTT. It translates to CASLGGTEAFF.

Comment on this clone: One end of the junction varies from germline; a read error may be responsible. The V call is TRBV5-4, the J call TRBJ1-2, with D unresolved. This CDR3 is built from 10 residues. Germline loops: CDR1 SGHNT, CDR2 YYREEE (reference sequence). The CDR3 loop reads CAGSSGGYTF. CDR3 coding DNA: TGTGCCGGCAGCTCCGGCGGCTACACCTTC. Complete variable domain (other parts from reference TRBV5-4 and TRBJ1-2): ETGVTQSPTHLIKTRGQQVTLRCSSQSGHNTVSWYQQALGQGPQFIFQYYREEENGRGNFPPRFSGLQFPNYSSELNVNALELDDSALYLCAGSSGGYTFGSGTRLTVV.

This clone was seen a few times. J is TRBJ1-2 and V is TRBV2; D remains ambiguous. CDR1 and CDR2 from the germline V gene are SNHLY and FYNNEI. Trimming removed 4 bases from V and 2 bases from J, with 8 bases in between. There are 13 residues in the CDR3. The CDR3, as DNA: TGTGCCAGCAGTGTTGACACCAACTATGGCTACACCTTC. Encoded protein: CASSVDTNYGYTF.

The chain recombines TRBV7-9 with TRBJ2-5, with 8 bases aligning to TRBD1. The germline V gene encodes CDR1 SEHNR and CDR2 FQNEAQ (reference sequence). The CDR3 is 13 amino acids. V trimming: 5 bases; J trimming: 5 bases; junction bases outside the gene matches: 4. The CDR3 sequence is CASSTRQGETQYF. CDR3 bases: TGTGCCAGCAGCACAAGACAGGGGGAGACCCAGTACTTC.

The rearrangement joins TRBV11-2 to TRBJ2-2, with D maybe TRBD2 (6 bases). With 3 bases removed from V and 6 bases from J, the gap between germline ends came to 14 bases. This CDR3 contains 15 residues. Germline loops: CDR1 SGHAT, CDR2 FQNNGV. CDR3 DNA sequence: TGTGCCAGCAGCTTGCGCGGGACCGTTCCCGGGGAGCTGTTTTTT. Translated: CASSLRGTVPGELFF.

The chain combines TRBV7-8 with TRBJ1-2; D is ambiguous. Germline values: CDR1 SGHVS, CDR2 FQNEAQ. This CDR3 is built from 16 residues. The V end was cut by 1 base, the J end by 4 bases, with 16 bases between. Here the CDR3 DNA reads TGTGCCAGCAGCTTAGGGTCGCCCTACAGCGTCTATGGCTACACCTTC. This codes for CASSLGSPYSVYGYTF.

V is TRBV6-5 and J is TRBJ1-2, with D uncertain. This CDR3 has 14 residues. With 5 bases removed from V and 4 bases from J, the gap between germline ends came to 14 bases. Germline CDR1 is MNHEY and CDR2 is SVGAGI. The CDR3: CASSPRRDSYGYTF. The CDR3 nucleotides read TGTGCCAGCAGTCCCAGGAGGGATTCCTATGGCTACACCTTC.

This sequence joins TRBV5-1 and TRBJ1-1, with D hard to call. The germline gives CDR1 SGHRS, CDR2 YFSETQ. V gave up 2 bases and J gave up 1 base, with 6 bases separating them. This CDR3 region has 13 residues. CDR3 bases: TGCGCCAGCAGCTTTTCAGAGAACACTGAAGCTTTCTTT. Amino acid sequence: CASSFSENTEAFF.